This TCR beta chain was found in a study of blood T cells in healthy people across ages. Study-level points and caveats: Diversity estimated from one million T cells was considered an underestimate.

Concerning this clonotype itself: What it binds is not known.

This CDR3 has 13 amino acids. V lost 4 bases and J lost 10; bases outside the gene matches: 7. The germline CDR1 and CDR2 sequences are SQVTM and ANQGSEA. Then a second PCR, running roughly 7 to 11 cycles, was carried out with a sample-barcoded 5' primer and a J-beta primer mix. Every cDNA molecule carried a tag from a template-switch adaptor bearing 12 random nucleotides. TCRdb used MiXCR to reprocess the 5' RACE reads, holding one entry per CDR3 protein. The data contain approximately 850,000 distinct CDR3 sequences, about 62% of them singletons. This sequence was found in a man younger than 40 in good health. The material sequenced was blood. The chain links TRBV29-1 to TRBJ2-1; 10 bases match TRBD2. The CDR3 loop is CSVGGTSVNEQFF. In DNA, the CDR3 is TGCAGCGTTGGTGGGACTAGCGTCAACGAGCAGTTCTTC.